This TCR beta chain was captured by sequencing in a study of blood T cells in healthy people across ages (dated by TCRdb to between 2014 and 2016). Some background on the complete study: In model experiments, roughly one uniquely barcoded TCR beta cDNA molecule per two T cells was captured by template switching. The study measured age-related changes in TCR beta repertoire diversity using deep sequencing normalized with unique cDNA molecular identifiers. The donors were split into four age groups: young (average about 15 years), middle-aged (around 37), aged (roughly 65) and long-lived (roughly 80). Donors of different ages were randomly distributed across sequencing lanes to avoid experimental bias. For two donors (one aged 18 to 30 and one aged 80 or older), the study analyzed two additional independent replicas of 1 million unique cDNA reads from the same blood draw. What the authors observed across the whole study: The long-lived group showed more naive CD4+ T cells, fewer expanded clones and increased TCR diversity than the aged group, suggesting age selection. Estimates of total diversity based on one million sequenced T cells were considered lower bounds and underestimates. As age increased, observed TCR beta diversity per million T cells dropped in a roughly linear way, and a significant reduction was already evident by age about 40. Because the CMV infection status of the donors was unknown, age-related changes in expanded clonotypes may potentially have been confounded. Because profiling used bulk unsorted PBMCs, naive and antigen-experienced compartments could not be compared conclusively. There was a strong correlation between observed TCR beta diversity and the percentage of naive T cells measured by flow cytometry.

Libraries came from 5' RACE. Sequencing was carried out with an Illumina HiSeq 2500. A second roughly 7 to 12 cycle PCR used a sample-barcoded 5' primer and a J-beta primer mix. Each TCR beta cDNA molecule received a unique molecular identifier from a template-switch 5' adaptor carrying 12 random nucleotides. Each sample yielded at least 3 million CDR3-containing paired-end reads. All of the RNA was converted into first-strand cDNA using the Mint cDNA synthesis kit, with a TRBC-specific oligonucleotide serving as the primer. After uracil-DNA glycosylase treatment, a first 18-cycle PCR used universal primers M1SS and BC2_uni_R on all cDNA. The published analysis was carried out like this. Normalization of each sample was performed by random selection of 1 million high-quality reads, each carrying a distinct molecular identifier. Instead of being binned into consensus sequences, reads that shared molecular identifiers were thrown out. CDR3 identification, clonotype clustering and error correction used MiTCR with a Q25 quality threshold and the strictest error-elimination algorithm. A nonparametric unseen species model using Euler transformation provided a lower-bound estimate of total TCR beta diversity. The public reads were quality trimmed at Q25 with fastp and then assembled into clones with MiXCR by TCRdb, keeping productive beta chains. Rows with a matching CDR3 protein are joined into one entry that keeps the most common DNA and genes. The V and J calls were determined by TCRdb, not by the authors. This sample is represented by hundreds of thousands of distinct CDR3 sequences; more than 40% of them were singletons. Roughly 19% of the sample is held by the ten biggest clonotypes.

As to this clonotype: Its antigen has not been determined. No much larger clone is present one base from it, and per-base qualities are unavailable.

The roughly 42 donors, aged about 6 to 95 years, were systemically healthy Caucasian individuals from Russia. Each donor gave ten milliliters of peripheral blood, drawn into EDTA-treated Vacutainer tubes. Ficoll-Paque density-gradient centrifugation was used to isolate PBMCs, with at least 7 million per sample. Total RNA was extracted from PBMCs with Trizol reagent, with at least 5 micrograms obtained per sample. The percentages of naive CD45RAhigh/CD27high T cells were determined by flow cytometry on a PBMC aliquot from every donor. There are 15 amino acids in the CDR3, from cysteine to phenylalanine inclusive. Only the CDR3 part of the read is kept: 45 bases, read in frame from the first base. The junction shows trimming of 2 bases on V and 2 bases on J, plus 10 bases between the germline ends. CDR1 and CDR2 are drawn from the germline V gene: SNHLY, FYNNEI.

The sequence was collected from a man between 60 and 75 years old in good health. Sample: blood. This sequence uses TRBV2 and TRBJ2-4; the D gene remains uncertain. Here is the DNA: TGTGCCAGCAGTGAACTGGTAGTTACCAAAAACATTCAGTACTTC. This gives the protein CASSELVVTKNIQYF. The full variable domain, with segments outside the CDR3 supplied by the reference TRBV2 and TRBJ2-4 proteins, appears as EPEVTQTPSHQVTQMGQEVILRCVPISNHLYFYWYRQILGQKVEFLVSFYNNEISEKSEIFDDQFSVERPDGSNFTLKIRSTKLEDSAMYFCASSELVVTKNIQYFGAGTRLSVL.